This T cell receptor (beta chain) was captured in a study of metastatic and nonmetastatic thyroid tumors. As for the study in general: It was across blood and tumor or nodule tissue from malignant and benign thyroid patients that repertoires were compared.

This clone has more than one count but fewer than ten. Antigen: not known. Authors' analysis steps: CDR3 differences across clinicopathological groups were used to build a distant-metastasis classifier for papillary thyroid cancer. TCRdb called clones again from the PCR reads with MiXCR. These V and J calls originate from TCRdb's pipeline instead of the authors' own analysis. The sample lists tens of thousands of clones, 20% to 25% seen once, with around two fifths in the top ten. The study's findings and limits: Relative to benign nodules, malignant thyroid tumors were reportedly characterized by significantly elevated TCR beta diversity in blood and tumor.

CDR1 is LNHDA and CDR2 is SQIVND in the germline V gene (reference sequence). The CDR3 covers 14 residues. The ends lost 6 bases at V and 6 bases at J; junction bases unmatched: 2. Thyroid surgery had not been preceded by any treatment in any patient. The chain combines TRBV19 with TRBJ2-2; TRBD2 matches 12 bases. The sequence came from a female donor with papillary thyroid cancer or a benign thyroid nodule (not recorded which). Some clones in this sample may be carry-over from other donors' samples. Sequenced input: blood. The CDR3 DNA follows: TGTGCCAGTAGGGCTAGCGGGAGGGCCGGGGAGCTGTTTTTT. Protein sequence: CASRASGRAGELFF.